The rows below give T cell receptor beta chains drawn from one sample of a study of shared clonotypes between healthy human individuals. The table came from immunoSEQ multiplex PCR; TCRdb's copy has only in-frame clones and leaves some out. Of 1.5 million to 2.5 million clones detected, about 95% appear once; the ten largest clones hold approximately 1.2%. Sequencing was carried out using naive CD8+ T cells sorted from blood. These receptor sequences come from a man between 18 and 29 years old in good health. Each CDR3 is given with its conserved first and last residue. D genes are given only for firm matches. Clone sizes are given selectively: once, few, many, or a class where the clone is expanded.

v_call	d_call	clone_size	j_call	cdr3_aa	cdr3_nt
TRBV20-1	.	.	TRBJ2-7	CSANEGEQYF	TGCAGTGCCAACGAGGGCGAGCAGTACTTC
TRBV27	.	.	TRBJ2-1	CASSMGLHNEQFF	TGTGCCAGCAGTATGGGCCTTCACAATGAGCAGTTCTTC
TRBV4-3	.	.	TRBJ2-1	CASSLDESSYNEQFF	TGCGCCAGCAGCCTAGACGAGAGCTCCTACAATGAGCAGTTCTTC
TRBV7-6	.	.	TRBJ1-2	CASSLGDPGFYGYTF	TGTGCCAGCAGCTTGGGGGATCCGGGGTTCTATGGCTACACCTTC
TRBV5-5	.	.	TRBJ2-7	CASSFSGTATYEQYF	TGTGCCAGCAGCTTTTCCGGGACTGCCACCTACGAGCAGTACTTC
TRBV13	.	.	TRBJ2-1	CASSFRTGPEQFF	TGTGCCAGCAGCTTTCGAACAGGGCCTGAGCAGTTCTTC
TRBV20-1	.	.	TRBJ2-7	CSGRSSYEQYF	TGCAGTGGACGGAGCTCCTACGAGCAGTACTTC
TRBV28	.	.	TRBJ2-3	CASSFGGDDPSTDTQYF	TGTGCCAGCAGTTTTGGCGGAGACGACCCTAGCACAGATACGCAGTATTTT
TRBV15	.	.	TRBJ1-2	CATSVRQANYGYTF	TGTGCCACCAGCGTAAGACAGGCGAACTATGGCTACACCTTC
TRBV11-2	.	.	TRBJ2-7	CASSGGQGGIDEQYF	TGTGCCAGCAGCGGGGGCCAGGGGGGCATCGACGAGCAGTACTTC
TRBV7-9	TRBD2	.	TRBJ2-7	CASSLARGGLNSYEQYF	TGTGCCAGCAGCTTAGCGCGCGGGGGACTCAACTCCTACGAGCAGTACTTC
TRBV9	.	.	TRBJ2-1	CASSVEGERTAYNEQFF	TGTGCCAGCAGCGTAGAAGGGGAGCGGACCGCCTACAATGAGCAGTTCTTC
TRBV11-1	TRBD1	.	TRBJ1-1	CASSLGGTGPEAFF	TGTGCCAGCAGCTTAGGGGGGACAGGGCCTGAAGCTTTCTTT
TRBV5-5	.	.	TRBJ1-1	CASSLGLNTEAFF	TGTGCCAGCAGCTTGGGCCTGAACACTGAAGCTTTCTTT
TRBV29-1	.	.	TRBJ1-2	CSVEEYGGTNLANYGYTF	TGCAGCGTTGAAGAATATGGAGGGACGAATTTAGCTAACTATGGCTACACCTTC
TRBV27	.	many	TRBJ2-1	CASRLGSNEQFF	TGTGCCAGCAGGCTTGGCAGTAATGAGCAGTTCTTC
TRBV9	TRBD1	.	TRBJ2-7	CASSPPGTGSSYEQYF	TGTGCCAGCAGCCCCCCCGGGACAGGAAGCTCCTACGAGCAGTACTTC
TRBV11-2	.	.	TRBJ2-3	CASSLVETLGYSTDTQYF	TGTGCCAGCAGCTTAGTTGAAACCTTGGGCTATAGCACAGATACGCAGTATTTT
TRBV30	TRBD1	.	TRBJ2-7	CAWNQGQGEEQYF	TGTGCCTGGAATCAAGGACAGGGGGAAGAGCAGTACTTC
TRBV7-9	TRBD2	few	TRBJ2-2	CASSYGTSGNTGELFF	TGTGCCAGCAGTTACGGGACTAGCGGGAACACCGGGGAGCTGTTTTTT
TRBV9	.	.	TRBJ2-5	CASSVEANQETQYF	TGTGCCAGCAGCGTAGAGGCAAACCAAGAGACCCAGTACTTC
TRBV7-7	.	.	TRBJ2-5	CASSLGLQETQYF	TGTGCTAGCAGCCTCGGCCTTCAAGAGACCCAGTACTTC
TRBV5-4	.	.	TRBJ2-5	CASQTRGEETQYF	TGTGCCAGCCAAACCCGAGGGGAAGAGACCCAGTACTTC
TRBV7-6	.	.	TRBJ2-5	CASSLFLADTSQETQYF	TGTGCCAGCAGCTTATTTTTGGCCGACACCTCTCAGGAGACCCAGTACTTC
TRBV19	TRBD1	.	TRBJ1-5	CASSILGRTGENSNQPQHF	TGTGCCAGTAGTATCCTCGGGCGGACAGGAGAAAATAGCAATCAGCCCCAGCATTTT
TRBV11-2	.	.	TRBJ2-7	CASSSDRYEQYF	TGTGCCAGCAGCTCCGATCGCTACGAGCAGTACTTC
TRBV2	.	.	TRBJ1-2	CAMDPLDGGYTF	TGTGCCATGGACCCTCTAGATGGGGGCTACACCTTC
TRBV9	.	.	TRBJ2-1	CASSPAGNDYNEQFF	TGTGCCAGCAGCCCTGCCGGGAACGATTACAATGAGCAGTTCTTC
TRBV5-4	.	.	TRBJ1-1	CASSFKGGTEAFF	TGTGCCAGCAGCTTTAAGGGGGGCACTGAAGCTTTCTTT
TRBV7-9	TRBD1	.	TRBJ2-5	CASRLGTAQETQYF	TGTGCCAGCAGGCTAGGGACAGCTCAAGAGACCCAGTACTTC
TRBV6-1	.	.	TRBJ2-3	CASRHNTDTQYF	TGTGCCAGCAGGCACAACACAGATACGCAGTATTTT
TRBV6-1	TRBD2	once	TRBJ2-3	CASSWTSGGSDTQYF	TGTGCCAGCAGTTGGACTAGCGGGGGATCAGATACGCAGTATTTT
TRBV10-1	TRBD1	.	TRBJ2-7	CASSEGVGGGYEQYF	TGCGCCAGCAGTGAGGGTGTAGGGGGCGGCTACGAGCAGTACTTC
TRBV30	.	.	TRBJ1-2	CAWSGIPGQPSSGYTF	TGTGCCTGGAGCGGAATCCCGGGACAACCCTCGTCTGGCTACACCTTC
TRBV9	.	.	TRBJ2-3	CASSVEVPDTDTQYF	TGTGCCAGCAGCGTAGAAGTCCCCGACACAGATACGCAGTATTTT
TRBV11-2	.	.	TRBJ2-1	CASSLAAFQGHNEQFF	TGTGCCAGCAGCTTAGCCGCATTCCAGGGGCACAATGAGCAGTTCTTC
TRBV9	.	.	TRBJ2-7	CASSVGVSSYEQYF	TGTGCCAGCAGCGTCGGGGTTTCCTCCTACGAGCAGTACTTC
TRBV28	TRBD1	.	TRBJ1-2	CASSKQGYYGYTF	TGTGCCAGCAGTAAACAGGGGTACTATGGCTACACCTTC
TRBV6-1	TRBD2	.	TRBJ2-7	CASSEWGGDYEQYF	TGTGCCAGCAGTGAATGGGGGGGGGACTACGAGCAGTACTTC
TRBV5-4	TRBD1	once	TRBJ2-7	CASSPDRGYEQYF	TGTGCCAGCAGCCCCGACAGGGGCTACGAGCAGTACTTC
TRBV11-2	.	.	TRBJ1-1	CASSVGPGTEAFF	TGTGCCAGCAGCGTGGGACCCGGCACTGAAGCTTTCTTT
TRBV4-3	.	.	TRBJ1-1	CASSQVQSHTEAFF	TGCGCCAGCAGCCAAGTACAGTCGCACACTGAAGCTTTCTTT
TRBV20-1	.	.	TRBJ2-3	CSASPTDTQYF	TGCAGTGCTAGTCCTACAGATACGCAGTATTTT
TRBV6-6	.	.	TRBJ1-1	CASSYAEGNTEAFF	TGTGCCAGCAGTTACGCGGAGGGAAACACTGAAGCTTTCTTT